These 3 T cell receptor beta chains were sequenced from one sample in a study of shared clonotypes between healthy human individuals. Measured with immunoSEQ multiplex PCR; TCRdb has only the in-frame clones, and not every one. The top ten clones hold around 2% of a sample with 550,000 to 700,000 clones, 60% to 75% of them seen once. Sequenced: memory CD4+ T cells sorted from blood. The subset here: CD45RA-negative fraction. The source of these receptors is a woman aged 30 to 39 in good health.

This chain links TRBV27 with TRBJ1-5, with a weak D call TRBD1 (6 bases). V lost 5 bases, J lost 0 bases, and 17 bases lay in between. The CDR3 sequence is 17 residues long. Germline V lookup: CDR1 MNHEY, CDR2 SMNVEV (reference sequence). CDR3 loop: CASSPHGTSYSNQPQHF. The CDR3 nucleotides are TGTGCCAGCAGTCCCCATGGGACATCTTATAGCAATCAGCCCCAGCATTTT.

This sequence joins TRBV4-1 and TRBJ1-5; D unclear. The CDR3 spans 15 residues. Germline CDR1 and CDR2: MGHRA and YSYEKL. V dropped 1 base and J dropped 5 bases, with 12 bases sitting between them. The CDR3 reads CASSQAGLRDQPQHF. The CDR3, as DNA: TGCGCCAGCAGCCAAGCCGGGTTGCGGGATCAGCCCCAGCATTTT.

At least ten counts were recorded for this clone. The chain joins TRBV7-3 to TRBJ2-1, with TRBD2 matching over 12 bases. Germline CDR1 and CDR2: SGHTA and FQGTGA. The CDR3 length is 15 residues. With 5 bases clipped from V and 8 bases from J, the junction kept 7 bases outside the gene matches. CDR3 sequence (DNA): TGTGCCAGCAGCACTGGACTAGCGGGATCGCATGAGCAGTTCTTC. Translation gives CASSTGLAGSHEQFF.